The source of this TCR beta chain is a study of cytomegalovirus exposure and HLA in healthy donors. Findings and limits, study-wide: Reports state that TCR beta sequences accurately predicted most subjects' HLA-A and HLA-B alleles.

13 Jbeta primers and 60 Vbeta primers were used for the PCR. Profiling relied on immunoSEQ multiplex PCR, and the TCRdb table lists in-frame clones only, not all of them. The data show fewer than 200,000 clones, with approximately 80% seen just once and about 2.6% held by the top ten. Remarks on this clone: Its cognate antigen is unknown.

The CDR3 is made up of 15 amino acids. Germline V CDR1 and CDR2: MNHEY, SVGAGI. Trimming at V came to 7 bases and at J to 4 bases, leaving 7 bases not matched to a gene. The receptor comes from a woman in her forties in good health and CMV-seropositive. The sample was PBMCs. The rearrangement links TRBV6-5 to TRBJ2-2; 9 positions match TRBD1. CDR3 coding DNA: TGTGCCAGCACCCCACAGGGGGCAGGCACCGGGGAGCTGTTTTTT. Translated, it gives CASTPQGAGTGELFF.